These 2 T cell receptor beta chains share one sample of origin, sequenced in a study of beta chain features in type 1 diabetes. Regarding the study as a whole: The study found moderately but significantly shorter TCRB CDR3s in all four CD4+ subsets of Type 1 diabetes patients.

These receptors have no identified antigens. Expressed TCRB transcripts were sequenced because the entire RNA isolate underwent reverse transcription. Sequencing used immunoSEQ multiplex PCR; TCRdb keeps in-frame clones, though not all of them. The table lists around 180,000 clones, around 8% of them singletons. The sequencing input was central memory CD4+ T cells from blood. These receptors were obtained from a woman in her thirties or forties with type 1 diabetes.

A few counts support this clone. This chain uses TRBV4-2 with TRBJ1-1; 8 bases agree with TRBD1. V lost 4 bases and J lost 5; bases outside the gene matches: 12. The CDR3 runs 16 residues. Germline CDR1 and CDR2: LGHNA and YNFKEQ. The CDR3 loop is CASSPETGGLRTEAFF. CDR3 bases: TGTGCCAGCAGCCCTGAAACAGGGGGGTTAAGGACTGAAGCTTTCTTT.

The CDR3 protein is CASSRSGERSQPQHF. CDR3 nucleotides: TGCGCCAGCAGCCGTAGCGGAGAGCGAAGTCAGCCCCAGCATTTT. The rearrangement links TRBV4-3 to TRBJ1-5; D not resolved. Germline assignment: CDR1 LGHNA and CDR2 YSLEER. The CDR3 is 15 amino acids. V lost 4 bases and J lost 6, with 16 bases in between.